Following are 8 T cell receptor beta chains from one sample sequenced in a study of T cell responses to AZD1222 COVID-19 vaccine. Only in-frame clones appear in the TCRdb table, and some are missing; sequencing was by immunoSEQ multiplex PCR. The sample lists about 53,000 clones, about 88% seen once, with 25% to 30% in the top ten. This sample comprised peripheral blood, obtained on day 0 of AZD1222 vaccination. The source of these receptors is an adult in good health.

This clone came up once. This sequence joins TRBV19 and TRBJ2-3, with TRBD2 matching over 10 bases. V lost 4 bases, J lost 3 bases, and 10 bases stayed unmatched. Germline values: CDR1 LNHDA, CDR2 SQIVND (reference sequence). The CDR3 contains 17 residues. CDR3 loop: CASSTQNLAGVTDTQYF. The CDR3 region has the DNA TGTGCCAGTAGTACCCAAAATCTAGCGGGAGTGACAGATACGCAGTATTTT.

The rearrangement links TRBV30 to TRBJ2-7, with a possible D match to TRBD2 (6 bases). The CDR3 runs to 17 residues. CDR1 and CDR2 (germline): GTSNPN, SVGIG (reference sequence). Trimming removed 3 bases from V and 5 bases from J, with 26 bases in between. The CDR3 DNA reads as TGTGCCTGGAGGCGTGCGGGGAGTCGGGATCGAAATAACGAGCAGTACTTC. Its protein product is CAWRRAGSRDRNNEQYF.

V is TRBV28 and J is TRBJ1-1; 8 bases are shared with TRBD1. CDR3 length: 13 amino acids. From germline, CDR1 is MDHEN and CDR2 SYDVKM. After removal of 8 bases from V and 5 bases from J, the junction contained 7 bases not matched to a gene. CDR3 amino acids: CASQMTGVTEAFF. The CDR3 DNA is TGTGCCAGCCAAATGACAGGGGTGACTGAAGCTTTCTTT.

The chain combines TRBV28 with TRBJ1-6; TRBD1 matches 8 bases. This CDR3 is built from 15 residues. Looked up from germline, CDR1 is MDHEN and CDR2 is SYDVKM. J was trimmed by 9 bases and V by 4 bases; bases with no gene match: 8. The CDR3 DNA reads as TGTGCCAGCAGTTCGCCTGGACAGGGTAGTTCACCCCTCCACTTT. Translating gives CASSSPGQGSSPLHF.

The genes are TRBV12-3 or TRBV12-4 and TRBJ2-3; D gene uncertain. The CDR3 is made up of 11 amino acids. V lost 5 bases and J lost 6, with 6 bases in between. CDR3 DNA sequence: TGTGCCAGCAGTCCCCGCGATACGCAGTATTTT. This sequence encodes CASSPRDTQYF.

The V gene is TRBV11-2, the J gene TRBJ2-5; D might be TRBD1 or TRBD2, each matching 7 bases. Germline lookup yields CDR1 SGHAT and CDR2 FQNNGV. Between the trimmed V and J ends, which lost 4 bases and 4 bases, there was a span of 19 bases. The CDR3 length is 16 residues. DNA of the CDR3: TGTGCCAGCAGCTCCGATTTGACAGGGAGGGGAGAGACCCAGTACTTC. The encoded protein is CASSSDLTGRGETQYF.

V and J are TRBV18 and TRBJ2-1; 8 positions match TRBD1. V gave up 3 bases and J gave up 8 bases; unmatched junction bases: 9. Germline V lookup: CDR1 KGHSH, CDR2 LQKENI. CDR3 size: 15 residues. CDR3 sequence: CASSPGMTGDHEQFF. The CDR3 DNA reads as TGTGCCAGCTCACCCGGGATGACAGGGGACCATGAGCAGTTCTTC.

The CDR3 DNA sequence: TGTGCCAGCAGGTTTCAACCGTCCCTAGGGCTGTTTTTT. Translated, it gives CASRFQPSLGLFF. This rearrangement joins TRBV28 to TRBJ2-2; no firm D call. Germline assignment: CDR1 MDHEN and CDR2 SYDVKM. The CDR3 spans 13 residues. V gave up 6 bases and J gave up 13 bases, with 18 bases separating them.